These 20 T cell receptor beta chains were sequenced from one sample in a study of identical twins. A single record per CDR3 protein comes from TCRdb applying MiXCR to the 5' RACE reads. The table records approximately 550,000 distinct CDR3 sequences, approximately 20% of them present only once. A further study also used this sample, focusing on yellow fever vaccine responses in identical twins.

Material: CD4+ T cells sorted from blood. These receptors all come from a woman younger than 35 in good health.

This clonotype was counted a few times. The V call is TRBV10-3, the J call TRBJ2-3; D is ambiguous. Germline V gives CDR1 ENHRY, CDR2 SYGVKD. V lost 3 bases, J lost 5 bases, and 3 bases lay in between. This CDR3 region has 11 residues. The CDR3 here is CAISELDTQYF. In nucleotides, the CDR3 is TGTGCCATCAGTGAATTAGATACGCAGTATTTT.

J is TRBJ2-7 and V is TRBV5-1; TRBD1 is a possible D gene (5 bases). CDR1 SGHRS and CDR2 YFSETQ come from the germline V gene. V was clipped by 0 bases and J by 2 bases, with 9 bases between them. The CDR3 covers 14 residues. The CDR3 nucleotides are TGCGCCAGCAGCTTGGTGGGGCAGCCCTACGAGCAGTACTTC. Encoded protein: CASSLVGQPYEQYF.

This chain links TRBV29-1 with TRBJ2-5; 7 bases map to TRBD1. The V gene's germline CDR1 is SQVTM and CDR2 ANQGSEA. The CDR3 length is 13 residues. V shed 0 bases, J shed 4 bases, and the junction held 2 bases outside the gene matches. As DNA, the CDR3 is TGCAGCGTTGAAGATAACAGGGGAGAGACCCAGTACTTC. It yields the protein CSVEDNRGETQYF.

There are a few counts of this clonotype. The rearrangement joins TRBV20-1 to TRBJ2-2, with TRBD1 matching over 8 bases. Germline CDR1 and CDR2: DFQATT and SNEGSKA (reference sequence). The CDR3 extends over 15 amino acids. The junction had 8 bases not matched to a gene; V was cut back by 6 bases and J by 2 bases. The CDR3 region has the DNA TGCAGTGCCTTCAGGACAGGGAAAAACACCGGGGAGCTGTTTTTT. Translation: CSAFRTGKNTGELFF.

Here the CDR3 DNA reads TGTGCCAGCAGCTTAGGGGGTCGGGTCTTCGGAGATACGCAGTATTTT. Translation: CASSLGGRVFGDTQYF. The chain recombines TRBV11-2 with TRBJ2-3, with no clear D. Trimming took 1 base from V and 5 from J, leaving 16 bases between them. Germline CDR1 reads SGHAT; CDR2 reads FQNNGV. The CDR3 extends over 16 amino acids.

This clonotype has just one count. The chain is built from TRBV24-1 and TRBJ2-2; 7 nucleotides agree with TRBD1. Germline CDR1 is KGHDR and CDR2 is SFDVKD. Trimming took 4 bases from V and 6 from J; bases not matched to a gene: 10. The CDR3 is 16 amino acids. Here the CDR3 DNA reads TGTGCCACCAGTGACCTCAAATTCGACAGGGCCGGGGAGCTGTTTTTT. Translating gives CATSDLKFDRAGELFF.

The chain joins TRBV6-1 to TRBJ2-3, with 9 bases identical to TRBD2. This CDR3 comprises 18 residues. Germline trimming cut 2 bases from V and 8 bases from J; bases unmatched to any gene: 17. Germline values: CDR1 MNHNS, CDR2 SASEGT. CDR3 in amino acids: CASSEIWLAGDAAGTQYF. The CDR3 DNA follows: TGTGCCAGCAGTGAAATCTGGTTAGCGGGAGACGCCGCGGGTACGCAGTATTTT.

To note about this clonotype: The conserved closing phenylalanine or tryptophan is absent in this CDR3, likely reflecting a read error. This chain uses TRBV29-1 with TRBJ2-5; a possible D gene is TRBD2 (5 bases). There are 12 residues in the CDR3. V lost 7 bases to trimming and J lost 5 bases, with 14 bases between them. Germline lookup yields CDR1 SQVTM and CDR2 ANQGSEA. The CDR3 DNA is TGCAGCGCAATCGGGGTGAGGGAGACCCAGTACTTA. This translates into CSAIGVRETQYL.

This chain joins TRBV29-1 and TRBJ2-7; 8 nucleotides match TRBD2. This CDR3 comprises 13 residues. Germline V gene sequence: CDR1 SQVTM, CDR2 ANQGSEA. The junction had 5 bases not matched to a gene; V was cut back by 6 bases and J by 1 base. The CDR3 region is CSVRRGASYEQYF. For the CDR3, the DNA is TGCAGCGTGAGGCGGGGGGCTTCCTACGAGCAGTACTTC.

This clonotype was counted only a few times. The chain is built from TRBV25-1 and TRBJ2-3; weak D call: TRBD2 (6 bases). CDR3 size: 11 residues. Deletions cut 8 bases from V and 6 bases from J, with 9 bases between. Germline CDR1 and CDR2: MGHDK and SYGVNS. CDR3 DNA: TGTGCCAGCGGCGCGGGGGATACGCAGTATTTT. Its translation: CASGAGDTQYF.

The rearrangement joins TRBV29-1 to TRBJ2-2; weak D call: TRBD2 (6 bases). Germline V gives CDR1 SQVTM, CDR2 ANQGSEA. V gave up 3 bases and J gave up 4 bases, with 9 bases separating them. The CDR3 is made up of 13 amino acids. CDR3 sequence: CSVDGGGTGELFF. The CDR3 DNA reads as TGCAGCGTTGACGGGGGTGGCACCGGGGAGCTGTTTTTT.

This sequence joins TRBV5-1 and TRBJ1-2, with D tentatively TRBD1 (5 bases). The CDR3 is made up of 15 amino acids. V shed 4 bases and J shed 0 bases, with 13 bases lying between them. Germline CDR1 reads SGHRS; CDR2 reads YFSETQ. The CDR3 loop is CASSTGRISNYGYTF. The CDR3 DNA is TGCGCCAGCAGCACAGGACGTATTTCTAACTATGGCTACACCTTC.

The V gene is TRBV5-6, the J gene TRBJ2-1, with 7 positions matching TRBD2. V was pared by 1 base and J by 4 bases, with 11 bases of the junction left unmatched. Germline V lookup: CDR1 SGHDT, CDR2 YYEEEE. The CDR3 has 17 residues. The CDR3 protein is CASSLRLTGGVYNEQFF. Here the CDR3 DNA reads TGTGCCAGCAGCTTGAGACTGACGGGAGGAGTTTACAATGAGCAGTTCTTC. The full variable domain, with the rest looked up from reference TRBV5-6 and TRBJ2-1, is DAGVTQSPTHLIKTRGQQVTLRCSPKSGHDTVSWYQQALGQGPQFIFQYYEEEERQRGNFPDRFSGHQFPNYSSELNVNALLLGDSALYLCASSLRLTGGVYNEQFFGPGTRLTVL.

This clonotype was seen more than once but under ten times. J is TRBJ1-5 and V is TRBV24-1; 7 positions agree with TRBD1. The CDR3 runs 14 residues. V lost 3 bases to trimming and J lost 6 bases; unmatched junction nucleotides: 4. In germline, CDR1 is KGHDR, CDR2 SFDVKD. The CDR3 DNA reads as TGTGCCACCAGTGATCACAGGGGAGTTCAGCCCCAGCATTTT. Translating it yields CATSDHRGVQPQHF.

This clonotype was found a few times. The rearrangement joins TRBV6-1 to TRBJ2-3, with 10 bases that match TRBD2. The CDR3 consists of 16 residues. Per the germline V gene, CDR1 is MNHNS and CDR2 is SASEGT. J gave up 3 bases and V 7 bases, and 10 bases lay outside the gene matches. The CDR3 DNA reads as TGTGCCAGCACCGGAGGGCAAGCGGGAGGGACAGATACGCAGTATTTT. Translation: CASTGGQAGGTDTQYF.

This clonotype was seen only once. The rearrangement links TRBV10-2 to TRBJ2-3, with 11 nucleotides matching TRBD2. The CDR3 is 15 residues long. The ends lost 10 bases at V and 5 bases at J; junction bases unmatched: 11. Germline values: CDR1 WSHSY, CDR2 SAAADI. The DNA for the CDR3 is TGCGCCACCACCCGGGCTAGCGGGGGGAAAGATACGCAGTATTTT. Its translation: CATTRASGGKDTQYF.

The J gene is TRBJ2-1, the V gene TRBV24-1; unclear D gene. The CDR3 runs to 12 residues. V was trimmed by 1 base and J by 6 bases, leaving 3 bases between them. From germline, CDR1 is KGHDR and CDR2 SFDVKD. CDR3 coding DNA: TGTGCCACCAGTGATTTTTCCAATGAGCAGTTCTTC. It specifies CATSDFSNEQFF.

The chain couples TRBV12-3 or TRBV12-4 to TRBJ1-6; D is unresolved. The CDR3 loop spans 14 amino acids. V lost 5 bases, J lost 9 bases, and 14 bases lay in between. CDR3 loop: CASSLDRESSPLHF. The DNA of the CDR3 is TGTGCCAGCAGTCTCGATAGAGAGAGTTCACCCCTCCACTTT.

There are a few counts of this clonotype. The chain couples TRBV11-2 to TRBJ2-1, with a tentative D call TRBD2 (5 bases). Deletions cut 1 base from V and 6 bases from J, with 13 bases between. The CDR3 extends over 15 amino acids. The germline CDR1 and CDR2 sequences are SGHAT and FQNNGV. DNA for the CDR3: TGTGCCAGCAGCTTAGTAGAGGGATGGTTCAATGAGCAGTTCTTC. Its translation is CASSLVEGWFNEQFF.

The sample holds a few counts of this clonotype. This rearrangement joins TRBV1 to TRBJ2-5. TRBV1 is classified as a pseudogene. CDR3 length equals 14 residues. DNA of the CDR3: TGCACCAGCAGCCAAGATAACGGAAAAGAGACCCAGTACTTC. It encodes CTSSQDNGKETQYF.